One and the same sample provided the 24 T cell receptor beta chains below, sequenced in a study of regulatory T cells in long-lasting Graves disease. Arm-PCR of CDR3 regions with iRepertoire HTBI primers generated TCR beta libraries. TCRdb used MiXCR to reprocess the multiplex PCR reads, holding one entry per CDR3 protein. The sample contains around 340,000 distinct CDR3 sequences, about 20% of which appear only once. The sample's time point: persistent/refractory GD, antithyroid drugs over 5 years with positive TRAb. PBMC-extracted RNA yielded the TCR library. The sequences come from peripheral blood mononuclear cells (PBMCs), collected when the disease was refractory, from a patient treated with antithyroid drugs. The receptors come from a female donor with Graves disease.

This clonotype has at least ten counts. The V and J genes are TRBV15 and TRBJ1-1; a weak D match, TRBD1 (5 bases). V was cut by 5 bases and J by 1 base, with 20 bases left in between. From germline, CDR1 is LNHNV and CDR2 YYDKDF (reference sequence). CDR3 length equals 17 residues. The CDR3 reads CATSRTPPGRRNTEAFF. The CDR3 DNA sequence: TGTGCCACCAGCCGAACCCCACCGGGACGTCGGAACACTGAAGCTTTCTTT.

The rearrangement uses TRBV19 and TRBJ1-3; D is unclear. V lost 4 bases to trimming and J lost 0 bases, with 4 bases between them. This CDR3 has 13 residues. Germline V lookup: CDR1 LNHDA, CDR2 SQIVND (reference sequence). Here the CDR3 reads CASSTVSGNTIYF. Here the CDR3 DNA reads TGTGCCAGTAGTACGGTCTCTGGAAACACCATATATTTT.

This clonotype was recorded at least ten times. One end of the junction varies from germline; a read error may be responsible. The gene calls are TRBV5-5 and TRBJ2-7, with 10 bases aligning to TRBD1. CDR1 is SGHKS, CDR2 YYEKEE, per germline (reference sequence). The CDR3 totals 17 residues. CDR3 protein: CASSLSPSGQGSYEQYF. The CDR3 DNA reads as TGCGCCAGCAGCTTGTCTCCCTCGGGACAGGGGTCCTACGAGCAGTACTTC.

This chain uses TRBV19 with TRBJ1-5; maybe TRBD1 (6 bases). CDR3 length: 15 amino acids. The germline V gene encodes CDR1 LNHDA and CDR2 SQIVND (reference sequence). V was trimmed by 4 bases and J by 10 bases, leaving 20 bases between them. CDR3 residues: CASSNRVGTGLPQHF. CDR3 nucleotide sequence: TGTGCCAGTAGTAACAGGGTGGGGACCGGTTTACCCCAGCATTTT.

This clonotype was seen many times. The chain links TRBV5-1 to TRBJ1-2; possibly TRBD1 for D (5 bases). Germline CDR1 and CDR2: SGHRS and YFSETQ. The CDR3 is 12 residues long. V lost 0 bases to trimming and J lost 10 bases, with 10 bases between them. For the CDR3, the DNA is TGCGCCAGCAGCTTGGCGGAGGGGTTCTACACCTTC. It codes for CASSLAEGFYTF.

This clonotype was picked up many times. The chain has TRBV28 and TRBJ2-7; 7 bases fit TRBD2. V lost 5 bases and J lost 7; bases outside the gene matches: 8. This CDR3 is built from 13 residues. In germline, CDR1 is MDHEN, CDR2 SYDVKM. The CDR3 region has the DNA TGTGCCAGCAGTCGTCCGGGAGCGGGGGAGCAGTACTTC. Translated, it gives CASSRPGAGEQYF.

This clonotype was seen many times. The chain is built from TRBV30 and TRBJ2-5, with D perhaps matching TRBD2 (5 bases). The CDR3 spans 14 residues. Trimming cost V 2 bases and J 5 bases, with 15 bases left between them. Germline V gives CDR1 GTSNPN, CDR2 SVGIG (reference sequence). The CDR3 region has the DNA TGTGCCTGGAGTCCGGAGCAAAGGAGGGAGACCCAGTACTTC. It translates to CAWSPEQRRETQYF.

CDR3 nucleotides: TGTGCCAGCAGTGGGGTAGGGGGTCAGGACTACGAGCAGTACTTC. Translated: CASSGVGGQDYEQYF. The rearrangement joins TRBV27 to TRBJ2-7, with D tentatively TRBD1 (6 bases). The CDR3 has 15 amino acids. The V gene lost 5 bases and the J gene lost 3 bases, with 17 bases spanning the gap. CDR1 and CDR2 (germline): MNHEY, SMNVEV (reference sequence).

This clonotype was observed at least ten times. DNA for the CDR3: TGTGCCAGCAGTTACACCGGTGAAGCTAATGAAAAACTGTTTTTT. Its protein product is CASSYTGEANEKLFF. The chain is built from TRBV6-5 and TRBJ1-4; no reliable D call. Per the germline V gene, CDR1 is MNHEY and CDR2 is SVGAGI. V was shortened by 2 bases and J by 3 bases, with 10 bases between the two germline ends. This CDR3 is built from 15 residues.

In its sample, this clonotype was seen a few times. The chain carries TRBV19 and TRBJ2-2; 11 bases are a match to TRBD2. The germline V gene encodes CDR1 LNHDA and CDR2 SQIVND (reference sequence). V shed 5 bases, J shed 3 bases, and the junction held 5 bases outside the gene matches. The CDR3 contains 16 residues. The DNA for the CDR3 is TGTGCCAGTAGTTCGACTAGCGGGACCTACACCGGGGAGCTGTTTTTT. Its protein product is CASSSTSGTYTGELFF.

This clonotype was counted at least ten times. Mismatch with germline at one junction end may stem from a read error. The rearrangement links TRBV7-9 to TRBJ1-6; the match to TRBD1 covers 10 bases. Germline assignment: CDR1 SEHNR and CDR2 FQNEAQ (reference sequence). This CDR3 is 16 amino acids long. The DNA of the CDR3 is TGTGCCAGCAGCTTAGCGACAGGGGGCTATTATTCACCCCTCCACTTT. Amino acids: CASSLATGGYYSPLHF. Variable domain in full (rest from reference TRBV7-9 and TRBJ1-6): DTGVSQNPRHKITKRGQNVTFRCDPISEHNRLYWYRQTLGQGPEFLTYFQNEAQLEKSRLLSDRFSAERPKGSFSTLEIQRTEQGDSAMYLCASSLATGGYYSPLHFGNGTRLTVT.

In regard to this clonotype: A far larger clone differs by one base, so this is likely a read error. The chain joins TRBV6-2 or TRBV6-3 to TRBJ2-1; D not certain. V was clipped by 5 bases and J by 5 bases, with 4 bases between them. The CDR3 is 11 amino acids. Germline V CDR1 and CDR2: MNHEY, SVGEGT. The CDR3 DNA sequence: TGTGCCAGCAGTGAAAACAATGAGCAGTTCTTC. Translated: CASSENNEQFF.

The genes are TRBV4-3 and TRBJ1-2; D is undetermined. Germline loops: CDR1 LGHNA, CDR2 YSLEER. V was cut by 0 bases and J by 5 bases, with 10 bases left in between. This CDR3 contains 14 residues. The CDR3 loop is CASSQDWTGYGYTF. The CDR3 bases are TGCGCCAGCAGCCAAGATTGGACGGGATATGGCTACACCTTC.

This clonotype was detected many times. The V and J genes are TRBV7-9 and TRBJ2-5; 12 nucleotides match TRBD1. V lost 0 bases, J lost 4 bases, and 3 bases stayed unmatched. Germline V lookup: CDR1 SEHNR, CDR2 FQNEAQ (reference sequence). The CDR3 is 16 amino acids. CDR3 bases: TGTGCCAGCAGCTTAGCGGGGACAGGGGGCGGAGAGACCCAGTACTTC. This gives the protein CASSLAGTGGGETQYF.

This sequence joins TRBV29-1 and TRBJ1-2; TRBD1 might be the D (5 bases). This CDR3 comprises 15 residues. V was clipped by 6 bases and J by 8 bases, with 25 bases between them. In germline, CDR1 is SQVTM, CDR2 ANQGSEA. The CDR3 here is CSVDPGGPQEDGYTF. CDR3 coding DNA: TGCAGCGTCGACCCCGGGGGACCCCAGGAGGACGGCTACACCTTC.

Note on this clonotype: A read error may explain this, as a much larger clone is one base away. The CDR3: CSARGMGTAGANVLTF. The CDR3 DNA reads as TGCAGTGCTAGAGGGATGGGGACAGCTGGGGCCAACGTCCTGACTTTC. The V call is TRBV20-1, the J call TRBJ2-6, with 7 nucleotides matching TRBD1. There are 16 residues in the CDR3. CDR1 DFQATT and CDR2 SNEGSKA come from the germline V gene (reference sequence). V lost 1 base, J lost 2 bases, and 5 bases stayed unmatched.

A word on this clonotype: No conserved phenylalanine or tryptophan ends this CDR3, so it is likely a read error. The chain is built from TRBV2 and TRBJ2-7, with unresolved D. V shed 7 bases and J shed 0 bases, with 7 bases lying between them. Looked up from germline, CDR1 is SNHLY and CDR2 is FYNNEI. The CDR3 is 12 amino acids. The CDR3 DNA is TGTGCCAGCAATGGGAACTCCTACGAGCAGTACCTC. Encoded protein: CASNGNSYEQYL.

This sequence joins TRBV7-2 and TRBJ2-2; D is uncertain. The V end lost 5 bases, the J end lost 3 bases, and 13 bases lay between the germline ends. Germline V gives CDR1 SGHTA, CDR2 FQGNSA. This CDR3 contains 15 residues. CDR3 sequence (DNA): TGTGCCAGCAGCGGTGCTTGGAGCTACACCGGGGAGCTGTTTTTT. Translating gives CASSGAWSYTGELFF.

At least ten counts were recorded for this clonotype. The rearrangement uses TRBV2 and TRBJ1-5, with no clear D. Germline CDR1 and CDR2: SNHLY and FYNNEI. V was clipped by 6 bases and J by 7 bases, with 13 bases between them. The CDR3 totals 13 residues. The CDR3 protein is CASSPSFGQPQHF. The CDR3 DNA follows: TGTGCCAGCAGCCCGAGTTTCGGGCAGCCCCAGCATTTT.

This clonotype was counted many times. This chain links TRBV2 with TRBJ2-5; TRBD1 might be the D (5 bases). The germline CDR1 and CDR2 sequences are SNHLY and FYNNEI. V was pared by 1 base and J by 4 bases, with 19 bases between. This CDR3 is 17 amino acids long. CDR3 region: CASSEVGDLQPLETQYF. In DNA, the CDR3 is TGTGCCAGCAGTGAAGTAGGGGATCTCCAGCCCCTAGAGACCCAGTACTTC.

This clonotype was found many times. This chain links TRBV6-5 with TRBJ1-1, with TRBD1 identical over 7 bases. This CDR3 has 15 amino acids. Unmatched junction bases numbered 14, after V lost 6 bases and J lost 7 bases. Germline values: CDR1 MNHEY, CDR2 SVGAGI. The CDR3 coding sequence is TGTGCCAGCAGATACAGGGGTAGAATGGGCATTGAAGCTTTCTTT. Its protein is CASRYRGRMGIEAFF.

This clonotype was detected ten times or more. The chain's CDR3 is CALAMGPNQPQHF. The CDR3 nucleotides read TGTGCCTTAGCAATGGGTCCAAATCAGCCCCAGCATTTT. V is TRBV6-1 and J is TRBJ1-5, with D hard to call. The CDR3 runs to 13 residues. With 11 bases removed from V and 4 bases from J, the gap between germline ends came to 15 bases. CDR1 is MNHNS and CDR2 is SASEGT in the germline V gene.

This clonotype was recorded many times. CDR3 amino acids: CATSSGTPTGNTEAFF. The DNA for the CDR3 is TGTGCCACCAGCAGCGGGACTCCGACAGGGAACACTGAAGCTTTCTTT. V is TRBV15 and J is TRBJ1-1; TRBD1 might be the D (6 bases). The CDR3 sequence is 16 residues long. Trimming pared 3 bases from V and 1 base from J, leaving 15 bases between. Germline CDR1 reads LNHNV; CDR2 reads YYDKDF (reference sequence).

This clonotype was seen only a few times. The chain uses TRBV19 and TRBJ2-2, with D tentatively TRBD1 (5 bases). The CDR3 has 17 residues. Trimming removed 0 bases at V and 1 base at J, with 12 bases between. The V gene's germline CDR1 is LNHDA and CDR2 SQIVND (reference sequence). CDR3 nucleotides: TGTGCCAGTAGTATAGATCCTGGACACAAGAACACCGGGGAGCTGTTTTTT. This codes for CASSIDPGHKNTGELFF.